This T cell receptor beta chain was sequenced for a study of a mutant IDH1 vaccine in newly diagnosed glioma. Study observations and caveats: Evidence of vaccine-induced immune responses was documented in over 85% of patients.

Regarding time point: week 11, during vaccination. Each vaccine dose was 300 ug of mutant IDH1 20-mer peptide, with topical imiquimod. The assay was immunoSEQ multiplex PCR, and TCRdb's table has in-frame clones only and misses some. The sample lists 100,000 to 150,000 clones; around four fifths were seen once. The germline CDR1 and CDR2 sequences are MNHEY and SMNVEV (reference sequence). Trimming removed 2 bases from V and 7 bases from J, with 15 bases in between. The CDR3 is 16 amino acids. On this clone itself: Its antigen is undetermined.

The sequenced sample was PBMCs, obtained from a glioma patient whose treatment included an IDH1 peptide vaccine. The source of this sequence is a man between 40 and 49 years old with glioma. J is TRBJ1-6 and V is TRBV27; TRBD1 is a possible D gene (6 bases). DNA of the CDR3: TGTGCCAGCAGTTTAAACGGGGGGCTATTGAATTCACCCCTCCACTTT. As protein: CASSLNGGLLNSPLHF.